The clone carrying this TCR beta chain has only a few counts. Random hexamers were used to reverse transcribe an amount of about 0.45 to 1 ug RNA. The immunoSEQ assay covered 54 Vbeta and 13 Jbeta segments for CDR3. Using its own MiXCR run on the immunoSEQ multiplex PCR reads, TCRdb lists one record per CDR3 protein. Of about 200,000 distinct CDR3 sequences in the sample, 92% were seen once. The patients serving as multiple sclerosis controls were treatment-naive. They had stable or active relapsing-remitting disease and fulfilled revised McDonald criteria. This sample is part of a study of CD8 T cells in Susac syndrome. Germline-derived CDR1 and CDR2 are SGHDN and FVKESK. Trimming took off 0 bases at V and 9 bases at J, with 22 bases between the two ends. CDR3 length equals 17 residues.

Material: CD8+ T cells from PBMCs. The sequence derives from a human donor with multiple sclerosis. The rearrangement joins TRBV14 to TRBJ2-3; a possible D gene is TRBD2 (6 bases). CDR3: CASSQDRTAGPRGTQYF. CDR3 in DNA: TGTGCCAGCAGCCAAGATCGCACAGCGGGCCCACGGGGGACGCAGTATTTT.